This T cell receptor (beta chain) was captured by sequencing in a study of cytomegalovirus exposure and HLA in healthy donors (dated by TCRdb to about 2017). About the investigation overall: A later analysis indicated that the roughly 130 validation repertoires were generated on the platform also employed for the approximately 700 repertoires of the first cohort. The study aimed to test whether signatures of past pathogen exposure could be identified by cataloging public T cell receptors. Besides the first cohort of more than 650 subjects, a separate validation cohort made up of over 100 different subjects was used. High-throughput TCR immunosequencing, statistical association of individual TCRs with disease status, and machine learning were combined to predict cytomegalovirus infection status.

In the case of this clone: The clone's antigen remains unknown. No base quality information exists; no much larger clone differs at one position.

Study-wide conclusions, independent of this receptor: Most TCR sequences were observed very rarely across donors, whereas some public TCRs were present in many individuals. The study gave a list of more than 150 TCR beta chains associated with cytomegalovirus. A later analysis lacked HLA typing for the validation cohort, so it scored co-occurrence in that cohort across all 120 repertoires. A few of the identified cytomegalovirus-associated TCR beta chains were confirmed in vitro to be specific for cytomegalovirus antigens. In both the original and validation cohorts, the classifier was reported to diagnose cytomegalovirus status with high specificity and sensitivity. In a later analysis, TCRs clustered in the first cohort were found to also tend to co-occur in the roughly 110 validation repertoires, with approximately 95% of cluster scores above 0. It was suggested by the authors that the approach could potentially be generalized to other disease states and immunological phenotypes.

Receptors were amplified or captured by the immunoSEQ multiplex PCR assay. In the source study's methods: A statistical classification framework was developed to diagnose cytomegalovirus status using the catalog of TCR beta chain sequences. TCRdb's version of the immuneACCESS table is confined to in-frame rearrangements and falls short of the full clone set. An unresolved V gene accounts for under half of the shortfall where checked; the remainder is of unknown origin. The V and J calls and clone size were taken over from that table, and D and trimming were inferred from the DNA. Recorded for this sample are about 250,000 clones; roughly 87% of them occurred a single time. Around 12% of the sample is taken by the ten largest. The V end gives up 3 bases and the J end 5 bases, leaving 9 bases in the junction not matched to a gene. The germline V gene (reference sequence) specifies SEHNR as CDR1 and FQNEAQ as CDR2. The CDR3 measures 15 amino acids from cysteine to phenylalanine. Only the CDR3 portion is preserved as DNA: 45 bases, with reading frame beginning at the first base.

The donors were included in the validation cohort of over a hundred subjects, a group kept apart from the approximately 700-subject first cohort. Here the chain combines TRBV7-9 and TRBJ2-7; 8 middle bases align to TRBD1. Sequencing was carried out using PBMCs. The source of this sequence is a man between 18 and 35 years old in good health and CMV-seropositive. The encoded CDR3 is CASSFFGQGGDEQYF. Read as DNA, the sequence is TGTGCCAGCAGCTTCTTCGGACAGGGAGGCGACGAGCAGTACTTC. With the portions outside the CDR3 filled from the reference TRBV7-9 and TRBJ2-7 genes, the complete variable region becomes DTGVSQNPRHKITKRGQNVTFRCDPISEHNRLYWYRQTLGQGPEFLTYFQNEAQLEKSRLLSDRFSAERPKGSFSTLEIQRTEQGDSAMYLCASSFFGQGGDEQYFGPGTRLTVT.